This T cell receptor (beta chain) appears in the sequencing data of a study of blood T cell repertoires in COVID-19. Study in general: Sites in the United States, Italy and Spain provided acute and convalescent COVID-19 samples. Sample material is recorded as cDNA or gDNA derived from T cells, B-cell-depleted T cells, or PBMCs.

The authors' processing: Nucleated cell counts were estimated from reference gene primer amplification. Profiling relied on immunoSEQ multiplex PCR, and the TCRdb table lists in-frame clones only, not all of them. V, J and clone size were drawn from that table, and D and trimming were deduced from the DNA. This repertoire shows 150,000 to 200,000 clones, roughly three quarters found once; its top ten account for 17%. Trimming pared 0 bases from V and 2 bases from J, leaving 5 bases between. The germline V gene encodes CDR1 SGHRS and CDR2 YFSETQ. The CDR3 sequence is 13 residues long. Sample: peripheral blood. This sequence originates from a man between 60 and 70 years old with active or convalescent COVID-19. The chain joins TRBV5-1 to TRBJ1-1; D is unresolved. CDR3 residues: CASSLGLNTEAFF. DNA of the CDR3: TGCGCCAGCAGCTTGGGTCTAAACACTGAAGCTTTCTTT.